This record covers a single T cell receptor (beta chain). This sample was taken from a study of blood T cell repertoires in COVID-19. Looking at the study overall: Sites across the United States, Italy and Spain contributed samples from acute and convalescent COVID-19. The analysed material was cDNA or gDNA that came from T cells, B-cell-depleted T cells, or PBMCs.

Trimming removed 4 bases from V and 4 bases from J; junction bases left unmatched: 5. The germline CDR1 and CDR2 sequences are LGHNT and FRNRAP. The CDR3 runs to 17 residues. Under the authors' procedure: From reference gene primer amplification, estimates of nucleated cell counts were derived. The data were produced by immunoSEQ multiplex PCR, yet TCRdb's version contains in-frame clones alone and is incomplete. The V and J calls and clone size come from that table; D and trimming were worked out from the DNA. Here the sample spans about 210,000 clones, 80% to 90% being singletons. The receptor's source is a woman aged 40 to 50 with active or convalescent COVID-19. The chain couples TRBV12-5 to TRBJ2-3; TRBD2 agrees at 16 bases. Sequencing was performed on peripheral blood. CDR3 nucleotide sequence: TGTGCTAGTGGTTCGGGACTAGCGGGGGGGCCATCAGATACGCAGTATTTT. Translation: CASGSGLAGGPSDTQYF.